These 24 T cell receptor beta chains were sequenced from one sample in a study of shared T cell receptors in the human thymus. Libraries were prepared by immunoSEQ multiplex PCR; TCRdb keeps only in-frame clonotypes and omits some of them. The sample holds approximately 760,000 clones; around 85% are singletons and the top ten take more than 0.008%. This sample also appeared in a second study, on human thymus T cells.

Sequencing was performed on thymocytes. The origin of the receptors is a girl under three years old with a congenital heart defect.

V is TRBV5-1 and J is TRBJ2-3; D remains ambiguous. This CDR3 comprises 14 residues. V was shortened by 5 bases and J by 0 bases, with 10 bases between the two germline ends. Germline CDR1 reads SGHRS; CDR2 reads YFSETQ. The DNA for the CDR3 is TGCGCCAGCAGACCTGACTCGAGCACAGATACGCAGTATTTT. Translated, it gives CASRPDSSTDTQYF.

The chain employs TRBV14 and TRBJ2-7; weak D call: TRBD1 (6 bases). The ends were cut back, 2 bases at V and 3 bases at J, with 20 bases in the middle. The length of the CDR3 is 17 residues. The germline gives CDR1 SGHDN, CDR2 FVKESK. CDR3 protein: CASSQSRAMDRYYEQYF. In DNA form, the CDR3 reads TGTGCCAGCAGCCAATCGCGGGCGATGGACAGATACTACGAGCAGTACTTC.

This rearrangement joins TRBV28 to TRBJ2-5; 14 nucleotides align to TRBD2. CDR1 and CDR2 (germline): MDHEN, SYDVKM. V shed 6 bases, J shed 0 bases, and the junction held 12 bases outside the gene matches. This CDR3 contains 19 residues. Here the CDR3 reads CASSQVPGLAGENQETQYF. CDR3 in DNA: TGTGCCAGCAGCCAGGTTCCGGGACTAGCGGGGGAAAACCAAGAGACCCAGTACTTC.

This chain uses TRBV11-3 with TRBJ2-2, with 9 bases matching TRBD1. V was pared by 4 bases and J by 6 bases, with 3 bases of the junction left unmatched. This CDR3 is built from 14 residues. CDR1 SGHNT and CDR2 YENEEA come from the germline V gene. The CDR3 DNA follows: TGTGCCAGCAGCTGGGACAGGGCGGCCGGGGAGCTGTTTTTT. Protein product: CASSWDRAAGELFF.

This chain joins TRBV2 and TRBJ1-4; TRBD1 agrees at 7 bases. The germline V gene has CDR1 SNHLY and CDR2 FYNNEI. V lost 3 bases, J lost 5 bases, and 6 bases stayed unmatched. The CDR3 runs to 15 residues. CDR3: CASSDGGQMNEKLFF. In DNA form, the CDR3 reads TGTGCCAGCAGTGATGGGGGACAGATGAATGAAAAACTGTTTTTT.

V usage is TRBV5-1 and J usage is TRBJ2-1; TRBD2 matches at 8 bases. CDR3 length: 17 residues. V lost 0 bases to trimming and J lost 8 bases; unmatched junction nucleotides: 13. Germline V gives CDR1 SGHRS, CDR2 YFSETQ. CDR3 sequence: CASSLVRFGGAGDEQFF. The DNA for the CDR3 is TGCGCCAGCAGCTTGGTGCGTTTCGGGGGGGCTGGCGATGAGCAGTTCTTC.

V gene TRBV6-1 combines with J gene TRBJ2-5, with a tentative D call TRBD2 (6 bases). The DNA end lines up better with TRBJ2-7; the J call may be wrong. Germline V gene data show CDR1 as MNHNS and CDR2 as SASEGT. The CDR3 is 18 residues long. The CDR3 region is CASSGGVDGALWSYEQYF. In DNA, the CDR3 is TGTGCCAGCAGTGGGGGGGTCGACGGGGCTCTGTGGTCCTACGAGCAGTACTTC.

In DNA form, the CDR3 reads TGTGCCAGCAGCCCAGGGACAGGGGGTGGGACTGAAGCTTTCTTT. Translated, it gives CASSPGTGGGTEAFF. The gene calls are TRBV11-2 and TRBJ1-1; 11 bases align to TRBD1. J lost 5 bases, V lost 5 bases, and 7 bases had no gene match. Germline V CDR1 and CDR2: SGHAT, FQNNGV. This CDR3 region has 15 residues.

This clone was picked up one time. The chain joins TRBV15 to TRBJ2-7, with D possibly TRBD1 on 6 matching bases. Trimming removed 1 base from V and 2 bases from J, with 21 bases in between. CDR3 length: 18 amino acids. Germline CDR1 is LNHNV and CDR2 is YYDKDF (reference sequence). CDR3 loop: CATSRGGQGSKEPYEQYF. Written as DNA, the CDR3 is TGTGCCACCAGCAGAGGCGGTCAGGGGTCGAAAGAACCCTACGAGCAGTACTTC.

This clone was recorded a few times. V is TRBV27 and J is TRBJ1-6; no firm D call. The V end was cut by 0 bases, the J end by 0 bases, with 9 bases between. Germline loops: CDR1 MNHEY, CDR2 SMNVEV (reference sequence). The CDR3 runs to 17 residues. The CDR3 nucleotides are TGTGCCAGCAGTTTATCGTTGGGCCGCTCCTATAATTCACCCCTCCACTTT. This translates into CASSLSLGRSYNSPLHF.

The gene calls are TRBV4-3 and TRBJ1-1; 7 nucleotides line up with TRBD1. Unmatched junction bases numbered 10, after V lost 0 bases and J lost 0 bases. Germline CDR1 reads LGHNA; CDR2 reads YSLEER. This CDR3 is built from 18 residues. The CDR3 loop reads CASSQDWAGGTMNTEAFF. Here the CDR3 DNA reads TGCGCCAGCAGCCAAGATTGGGCAGGGGGTACCATGAACACTGAAGCTTTCTTT.

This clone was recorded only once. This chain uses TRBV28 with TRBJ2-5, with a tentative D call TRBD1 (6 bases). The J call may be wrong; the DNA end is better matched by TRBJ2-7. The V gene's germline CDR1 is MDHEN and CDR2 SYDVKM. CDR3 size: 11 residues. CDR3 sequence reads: CATSGVYEQYF. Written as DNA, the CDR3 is TGTGCCACCTCAGGGGTCTACGAGCAGTACTTC.

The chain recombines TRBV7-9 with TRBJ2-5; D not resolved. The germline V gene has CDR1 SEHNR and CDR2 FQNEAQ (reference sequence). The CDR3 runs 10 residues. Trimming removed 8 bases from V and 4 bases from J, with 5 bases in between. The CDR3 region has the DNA TGTGCCAGCGCCGGAGAGACCCAGTACTTC. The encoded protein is CASAGETQYF.

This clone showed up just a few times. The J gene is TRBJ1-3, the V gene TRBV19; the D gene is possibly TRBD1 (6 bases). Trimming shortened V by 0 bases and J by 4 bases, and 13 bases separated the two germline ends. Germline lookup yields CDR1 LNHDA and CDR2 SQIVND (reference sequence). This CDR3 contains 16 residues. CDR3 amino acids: CASSIDLGAQGNTIYF. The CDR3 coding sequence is TGTGCCAGTAGTATAGATCTGGGGGCGCAAGGAAACACCATATATTTT. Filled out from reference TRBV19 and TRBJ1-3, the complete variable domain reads DGGITQSPKYLFRKEGQNVTLSCEQNLNHDAMYWYRQDPGQGLRLIYYSQIVNDFQKGDIAEGYSVSREKKESFPLTVTSAQKNPTAFYLCASSIDLGAQGNTIYFGEGSWLTVV.

The CDR3 region is CASSQDGQGGEVTEAFF. The CDR3 DNA reads as TGTGCCAGCAGCCAAGATGGGCAGGGAGGTGAGGTTACTGAAGCTTTCTTT. The rearrangement uses TRBV14 and TRBJ1-1, with a possible D match to TRBD1 (5 bases). Germline V gene data show CDR1 as SGHDN and CDR2 as FVKESK. The CDR3 is made up of 17 amino acids. Trimming removed 0 bases at V and 5 bases at J, with 19 bases between.

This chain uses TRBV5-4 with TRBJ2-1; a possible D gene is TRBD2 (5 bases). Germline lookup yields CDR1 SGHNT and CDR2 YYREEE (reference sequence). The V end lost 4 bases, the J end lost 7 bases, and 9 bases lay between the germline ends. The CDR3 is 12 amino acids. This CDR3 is CASSPPGNEQFF. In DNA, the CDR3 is TGTGCCAGCAGCCCACCGGGAAATGAGCAGTTCTTC.

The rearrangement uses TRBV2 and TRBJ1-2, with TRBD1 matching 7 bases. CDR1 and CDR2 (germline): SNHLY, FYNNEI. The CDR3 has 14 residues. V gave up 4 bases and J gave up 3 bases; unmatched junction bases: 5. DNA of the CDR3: TGTGCCAGCAGTGTACCCGGGACAGACTATGGCTACACCTTC. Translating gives CASSVPGTDYGYTF.

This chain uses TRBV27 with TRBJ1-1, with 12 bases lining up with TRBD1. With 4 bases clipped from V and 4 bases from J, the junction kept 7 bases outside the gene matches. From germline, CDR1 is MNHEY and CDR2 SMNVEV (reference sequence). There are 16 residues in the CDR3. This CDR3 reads CASSYLRDRGLTEAFF. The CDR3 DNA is TGTGCCAGCAGTTACCTCCGGGACAGGGGGCTCACTGAAGCTTTCTTT.

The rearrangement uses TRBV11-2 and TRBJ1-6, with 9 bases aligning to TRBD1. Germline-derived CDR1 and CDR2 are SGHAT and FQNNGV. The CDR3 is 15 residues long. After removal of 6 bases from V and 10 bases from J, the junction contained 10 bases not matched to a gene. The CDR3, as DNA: TGTGCCAGCAGGGGGATGTGGGACAGGGCCTCACCCCTCCACTTT. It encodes CASRGMWDRASPLHF.

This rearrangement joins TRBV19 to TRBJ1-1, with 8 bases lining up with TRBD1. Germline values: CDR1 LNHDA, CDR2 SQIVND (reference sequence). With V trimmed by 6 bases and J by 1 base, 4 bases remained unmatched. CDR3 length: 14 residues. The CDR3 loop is CASRPGTGNTEAFF. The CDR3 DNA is TGTGCCAGTAGGCCCGGGACAGGGAACACTGAAGCTTTCTTT.

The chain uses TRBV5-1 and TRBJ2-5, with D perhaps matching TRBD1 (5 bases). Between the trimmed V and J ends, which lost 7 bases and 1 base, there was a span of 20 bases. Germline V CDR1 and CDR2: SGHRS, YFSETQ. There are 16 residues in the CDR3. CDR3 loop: CASGVGAVPIQETQYF. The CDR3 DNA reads TGCGCCAGCGGGGTTGGGGCCGTACCAATCCAAGAGACCCAGTACTTC.

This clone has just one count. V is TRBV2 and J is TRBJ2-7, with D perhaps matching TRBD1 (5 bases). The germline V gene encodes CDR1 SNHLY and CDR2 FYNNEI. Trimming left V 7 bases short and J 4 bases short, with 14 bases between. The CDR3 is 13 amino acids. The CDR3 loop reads CASNQGPDYEQYF. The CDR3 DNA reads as TGTGCCAGCAATCAGGGCCCTGATTACGAGCAGTACTTC.

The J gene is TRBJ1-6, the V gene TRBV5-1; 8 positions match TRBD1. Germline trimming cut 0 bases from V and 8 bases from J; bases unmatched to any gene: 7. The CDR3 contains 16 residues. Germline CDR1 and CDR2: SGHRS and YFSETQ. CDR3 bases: TGCGCCAGCAGCTTGGGCAGCAGGACAGGGCATTCACCCCTCCACTTT. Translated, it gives CASSLGSRTGHSPLHF. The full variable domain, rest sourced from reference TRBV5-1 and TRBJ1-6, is KAGVTQTPRYLIKTRGQQVTLSCSPISGHRSVSWYQQTPGQGLQFLFEYFSETQRNKGNFPGRFSGRQFSNSRSEMNVSTLELGDSALYLCASSLGSRTGHSPLHFGNGTRLTVT.

CDR3 DNA: TGTGCCAGCAGCCTACAGGGGAGCTCCTACGAGCAGTACTTC. It encodes CASSLQGSSYEQYF. The chain uses TRBV7-8 and TRBJ2-7; 7 bases map to TRBD1. The junction had 4 bases not matched to a gene; V was cut back by 5 bases and J by 0 bases. The CDR3 extends over 14 amino acids. From germline, CDR1 is SGHVS and CDR2 FQNEAQ.